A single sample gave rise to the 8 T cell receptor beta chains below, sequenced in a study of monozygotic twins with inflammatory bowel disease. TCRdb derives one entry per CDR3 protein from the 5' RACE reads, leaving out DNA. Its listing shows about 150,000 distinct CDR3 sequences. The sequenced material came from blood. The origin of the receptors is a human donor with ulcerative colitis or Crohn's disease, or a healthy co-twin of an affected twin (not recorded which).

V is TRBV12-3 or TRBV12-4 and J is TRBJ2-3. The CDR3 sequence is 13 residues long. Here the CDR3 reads CANSLSSTDTQYF.

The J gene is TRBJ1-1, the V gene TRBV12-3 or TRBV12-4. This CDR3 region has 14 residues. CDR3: CASSPSTSNTEAFF.

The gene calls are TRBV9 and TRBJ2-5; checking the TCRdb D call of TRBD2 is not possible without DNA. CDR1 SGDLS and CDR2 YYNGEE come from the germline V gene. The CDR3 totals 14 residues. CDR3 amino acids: CASSVAAGAETQYF. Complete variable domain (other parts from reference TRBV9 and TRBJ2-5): DSGVTQTPKHLITATGQRVTLRCSPRSGDLSVYWYQQSLDQGLQFLIQYYNGEERAKGNILERFSAQQFPDLHSELNLSSLELGDSALYFCASSVAAGAETQYFGPGTRLLVL.

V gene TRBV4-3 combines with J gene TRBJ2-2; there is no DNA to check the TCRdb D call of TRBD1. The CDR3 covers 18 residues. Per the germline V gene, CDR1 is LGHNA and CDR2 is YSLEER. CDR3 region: CASSRLLSGTDNTGELFF.

The CDR3 is CSVDGGGGGNTIYF. The V and J genes are TRBV29-1 and TRBJ1-3; the D gene TCRdb calls, TRBD1, cannot be checked with no DNA. CDR1 SQVTM and CDR2 ANQGSEA come from the germline V gene. This CDR3 has 14 residues.

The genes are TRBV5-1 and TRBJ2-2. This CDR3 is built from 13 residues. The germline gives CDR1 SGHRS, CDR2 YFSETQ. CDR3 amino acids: CASSLATGGELFF. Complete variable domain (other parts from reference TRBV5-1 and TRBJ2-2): KAGVTQTPRYLIKTRGQQVTLSCSPISGHRSVSWYQQTPGQGLQFLFEYFSETQRNKGNFPGRFSGRQFSNSRSEMNVSTLELGDSALYLCASSLATGGELFFGEGSRLTVL.

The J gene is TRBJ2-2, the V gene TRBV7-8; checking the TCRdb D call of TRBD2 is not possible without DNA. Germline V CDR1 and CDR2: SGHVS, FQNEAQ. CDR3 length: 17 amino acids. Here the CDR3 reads CASSLMGLAGVTGELFF.

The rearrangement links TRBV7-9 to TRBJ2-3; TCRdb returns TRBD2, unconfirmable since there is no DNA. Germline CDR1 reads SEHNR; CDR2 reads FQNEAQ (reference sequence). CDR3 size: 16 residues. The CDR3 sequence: CASSALALADTDTQYF.